This TCR beta chain was captured in a study of identical twins listed by TCRdb under 2016. Study-level background: To test whether fetal clonotypes persist, the study used deep sequencing on TCR alpha and beta repertoires from monozygotic twins, unrelated adults of various ages, and cord blood. To rule out contamination, replicate twin experiments were performed at different times with different library preparation protocols.

Study-wide findings and limitations: Fewer insertions were carried by abundant cord blood beta clonotypes, a similar but weaker trend appeared in young adult naive repertoires, and no such trend appeared in memory repertoires. Compared with coincidental sharing between unrelated individuals, out-of-frame TCR alpha sequences shared between twins showed an excess of sequences with low generation probability. Invariant T cells such as MAIT and iNKT could partly confound zero-insertion analyses, though diverse VJ usage argued against this for most clonotypes. A weaker excess of twin sharing was found in beta out-of-frame sequences because the signal-to-noise ratio was lowered by fewer shared sequences. Out-of-frame TCR alpha sharing in monozygotic twins was systematically underestimated by recombination models, whereas sharing between unrelated individuals was in agreement with the recombination models. Because the same donors could not be followed over many years, conclusions were based on cross-sectional statistical analysis.

Only healthy Caucasian donors were included. Miltenyi CD45RO+ enrichment and human naive T-cell isolation kits were used to isolate memory (CD45RO+) and naive T cells from PBMC. A word on this clonotype: This receptor's antigen is unknown. Qualities for individual bases were not recorded, and no much larger clone is one base off.

At the junction V is shortened by 4 bases and J by 3 bases, with 6 bases in between. Reading the germline V gene (reference sequence) gives CDR1 LGHDT and CDR2 YNNKEL. Taken from cysteine to phenylalanine, the CDR3 has 13 residues. CDR3 DNA only is kept here, 39 bases in frame from base 1. The library was made by 5' RACE. Sequencer: Illumina HiSeq 2000. Template switching introduced a universal primer binding site; the final cDNA contained a unique molecular identifier, enabling accurate counting of TCR cDNA molecules. Specific primers in the conserved constant-segment region were used to synthesize first-strand cDNA for TCR alpha and beta chains. To control for contamination, each cDNA library was double barcoded with a SMART-Mk sample barcode plus Illumina barcodes. TruSeq adapter sequences and Illumina sample barcodes were added in two successive PCR steps. The Illumina HiSeq platform was used with custom primers to sequence TCR alpha and beta cDNA libraries. The original pipeline was this. Raw reads were processed with MiGEC to extract unique molecular identifiers, and MiXCR was used to determine CDR3 positions. For each individual, recombination models were inferred using an EM algorithm with the repgenHMM and IGoR tools. Shared clonotypes were analyzed with the tcR package in R, and sharing was normalized by the product of cloneset sizes. To study raw recombination without the effects of thymic and clonal selection, out-of-frame nonproductive sequences were analyzed. The public reads were quality trimmed at Q25 with fastp and then assembled into clones with MiXCR by TCRdb, keeping productive beta chains. Rows matching on CDR3 protein sequence are summarized as one entry with the most common DNA and genes. The V and J calls were determined by TCRdb, not by the authors. This sample lists under 300,000 distinct CDR3 sequences; about 14% were detected once. Approximately 8.8% of the sample lies in the top ten.

The sample consisted of memory (CD45RO+) T cells sorted from blood. The sample's cell subset or site, from its label and the paper: CD45RO+ enriched T cells. The sequence was obtained from a woman between 18 and 30 years old in good health. This sequence uses TRBV3-1 and TRBJ2-2; tentative D gene TRBD1, with 5 bases matching. The CDR3 here reads CASSPGYTGELFF. The DNA sequence is TGTGCCAGCAGCCCAGGGTACACCGGGGAGCTGTTTTTT.